This is a list of T cell receptor beta chains from one sample in a study of blood T cell repertoires in COVID-19. Profiling relied on immunoSEQ multiplex PCR, and the TCRdb table lists in-frame clones only, not all of them. This sample has more than 110,000 clones, with over 60% found just once. Sequenced: peripheral blood. Every receptor here comes from a woman older than 75 with active or convalescent COVID-19. Both conserved end residues are part of each CDR3. Size values are once, few and many counts, or a class for expanded clones, and some rows have none.

.	TRBV25-1	TRBJ1-5	CASSGGSSNQPQHF
few	TRBV2	TRBJ1-2	CATGGERTLGHGYTF
.	TRBV7-9	TRBJ2-2	CASRGQELGTGELFF
.	TRBV2	TRBJ2-2	CASTLQGSNTGELFF
.	TRBV29-1	TRBJ1-1	CSALGQGLDTEAFF
.	TRBV4-1	TRBJ2-5	CASSQTSGVQETQYF
few	TRBV30	TRBJ1-3	CAWSIPTGVNTIYF
once	TRBV7-9	TRBJ2-7	CASSLSETAYEQYF
.	TRBV5-1	TRBJ1-6	CASSPGQGDNSPLHF
.	TRBV6-1	TRBJ2-2	CASSESGGPPGELFF
.	TRBV4-3	TRBJ2-7	CASSEGESGSYEQYF
.	TRBV9	TRBJ1-4	CASSGSGGPNEKLFF
few	TRBV28	TRBJ1-4	CASRRTGPEKLFF
.	TRBV2	TRBJ1-2	CASTGQGIGGYTF
.	TRBV6-1	TRBJ1-5	CASSDRGHVSNQPQHF
many	TRBV19	TRBJ1-4	CASNNRGTNEKLFF
.	TRBV10-3	TRBJ2-3	CATAIRGTDTQYF
.	TRBV19	TRBJ2-7	CASSISGADYEQYF
.	TRBV27	TRBJ2-3	CASSPGLADYTDTQYF
once	TRBV11-1	TRBJ2-5	CASSGRVSTGQTAQYF
few	TRBV5-4	TRBJ2-6	CASSRMVAGANVLTF
.	TRBV28	TRBJ1-1	CASRGESRRTEAFF
.	TRBV23-1	TRBJ1-1	CASSQLRDSRLNTEAFF
.	TRBV5-6	TRBJ1-4	CASSLPGTTNEKLFF
.	TRBV9	TRBJ1-2	CASSVQLGGLNYGYTF
.	TRBV19	TRBJ2-7	CASSWDRDYEQYF
.	TRBV5-5	TRBJ1-1	CASSPGGGWTEAFF
.	TRBV7-3	TRBJ2-1	CASSPEPAGVVNEQFF
.	TRBV6-6	TRBJ1-2	CASSGATGVDYGYTF
.	TRBV3-1/TRBV3-2	TRBJ2-1	CASGAGGSYNEQFF
.	TRBV11-3	TRBJ2-1	CASSFGTGRNEQFF
.	TRBV7-9	TRBJ2-3	CASSKGTGGMDTQYF
.	TRBV5-6	TRBJ2-6	CASSLDGGALSGANVLTF
.	TRBV19	TRBJ1-1	CASSIWGLDTEAFF